The 20 T cell receptor beta chains given below trace back to one sample, sequenced in a study of beta chain features in type 1 diabetes. All of the isolated RNA was reverse transcribed, so expressed TCRB transcripts were sequenced. The method was immunoSEQ multiplex PCR; TCRdb's version includes in-frame clones alone and lacks a portion of them. The sample has under 550,000 clones; roughly 11% are singletons. Sequences were obtained from naive CD4+ T cells from blood. The receptors derive from a woman aged 18-29 years in good health.

This chain connects TRBV29-1 to TRBJ1-5; weak D call: TRBD1 (5 bases). The V gene lost 6 bases and the J gene lost 3 bases, with 18 bases spanning the gap. The CDR3 sequence is 15 residues long. Germline V gene data show CDR1 as SQVTM and CDR2 as ANQGSEA. As DNA, the CDR3 is TGCAGCGTCGTCATGACCCCAGGGTTCAATCAGCCCCAGCATTTT. Its translation: CSVVMTPGFNQPQHF.

The rearrangement joins TRBV15 to TRBJ1-2, with 7 bases lining up with TRBD1. The CDR3 is 16 amino acids. Germline V gene data show CDR1 as LNHNV and CDR2 as YYDKDF (reference sequence). V shed 2 bases and J 1 base; nucleotides not matched to a gene: 7. Here the CDR3 reads CATSRPGQLRNYGYTF. In DNA form, the CDR3 reads TGTGCCACCAGCAGACCGGGACAGCTACGTAACTATGGCTACACCTTC.

This clone has only a few counts. The chain employs TRBV14 and TRBJ2-7; D not certain. Trimming pared 4 bases from V and 6 bases from J, leaving 13 bases between. There are 13 residues in the CDR3. The germline V gene encodes CDR1 SGHDN and CDR2 FVKESK. The CDR3 DNA reads as TGTGCCAGCAGCCTCCAGTTGGTCGGCGAGCAGTACTTC. Protein: CASSLQLVGEQYF.

This clone was recorded a few times. The V call is TRBV7-9, the J call TRBJ2-1; D remains ambiguous. Germline V CDR1 and CDR2: SEHNR, FQNEAQ (reference sequence). This CDR3 is 11 amino acids long. V dropped 5 bases and J dropped 7 bases, with 6 bases sitting between them. The CDR3 loop is CASSAINEQFF. The CDR3 nucleotides read TGTGCCAGCAGCGCGATAAATGAGCAGTTCTTC.

CDR3 residues: CASSLVGLVSPQHF. CDR3 nucleotides: TGTGCCAGCAGCTTAGTGGGGCTTGTATCGCCCCAGCATTTT. This sequence joins TRBV7-8 and TRBJ1-5; a possible D gene is TRBD1 (5 bases). The CDR3 covers 14 residues. Trimming removed 1 base at V and 9 bases at J, with 13 bases between. The germline V gene has CDR1 SGHVS and CDR2 FQNEAQ.

The sample holds a few counts of this clone. The chain is built from TRBV5-4 and TRBJ2-1, with 9 bases aligning to TRBD2. Germline CDR1 SGHNT, CDR2 YYREEE (reference sequence). V lost 0 bases, J lost 3 bases, and 1 base stayed unmatched. This CDR3 comprises 15 residues. CDR3 in amino acids: CASSLGLAVYNEQFF. CDR3 in DNA: TGTGCCAGCAGCTTGGGACTAGCGGTCTACAATGAGCAGTTCTTC.

The gene calls are TRBV29-1 and TRBJ1-2; TRBD1 matches at 7 bases. The V and J ends lost 7 bases and 5 bases, in that order; junction bases with no gene match: 7. CDR3 length: 12 amino acids. The germline CDR1 and CDR2 sequences are SQVTM and ANQGSEA. DNA of the CDR3: TGCAGCGCCCCAACAGGGGTTTATGGCTACACCTTC. This gives the protein CSAPTGVYGYTF.

The chain recombines TRBV30 with TRBJ1-1; the D is unclear. The CDR3 covers 9 residues. Trimming stripped 7 bases from V and 7 bases from J, with 7 bases between. Germline loops: CDR1 GTSNPN, CDR2 SVGIG (reference sequence). CDR3 amino acids: CASPGEAFF. For the CDR3, the DNA is TGTGCCTCTCCGGGTGAAGCTTTCTTT.

This clone showed up just a few times. The chain uses TRBV28 and TRBJ2-3; TRBD1 aligns across 12 bases. The CDR3 contains 13 residues. Looked up from germline, CDR1 is MDHEN and CDR2 is SYDVKM. V lost 8 bases, J lost 7 bases, and 4 bases stayed unmatched. For the CDR3, the DNA is TGTGCCAGCGGGACAGGGGGCGCTTATACGCAGTATTTT. It codes for CASGTGGAYTQYF. The complete variable domain, with remaining parts taken from reference TRBV28 and TRBJ2-3, reads DVKVTQSSRYLVKRTGEKVFLECVQDMDHENMFWYRQDPGLGLRLIYFSYDVKMKEKGDIPEGYSVSREKKERFSLILESASTNQTSMYLCASGTGGAYTQYFGPGTRLTVL.

The genes are TRBV7-9 and TRBJ2-7; weak D call: TRBD2 (5 bases). Germline V gene sequence: CDR1 SEHNR, CDR2 FQNEAQ (reference sequence). V gave up 5 bases and J gave up 3 bases, with 11 bases separating them. The CDR3 loop spans 13 amino acids. For the CDR3, the DNA is TGTGCCAGCAGCCCCCGGGGTAACTACGAGCAGTACGTC. Protein: CASSPRGNYEQYV.

V gene TRBV4-1 combines with J gene TRBJ2-1; possibly TRBD1 or TRBD2 for D (5 bases each). This CDR3 has 17 amino acids. The V end was cut by 3 bases, the J end by 0 bases, with 15 bases between. From germline, CDR1 is MGHRA and CDR2 YSYEKL. The CDR3 is CASSQAGTASSYNEQFF. The CDR3 nucleotides are TGCGCCAGCAGCCAGGCCGGGACGGCGAGCTCCTACAATGAGCAGTTCTTC.

Remarks on this clone: This same CDR3 is encoded by further DNA sequences in the sample. This chain links TRBV28 with TRBJ1-2; possibly TRBD1 for D (5 bases). Trimming took 6 bases from V and 6 from J, leaving 11 bases between them. The V gene's germline CDR1 is MDHEN and CDR2 SYDVKM. CDR3 length equals 12 residues. The CDR3: CASSSGGDGYTF. The DNA of the CDR3 is TGTGCCAGCAGCTCAGGAGGGGATGGCTACACCTTC.

This chain connects TRBV7-9 to TRBJ2-3; D is perhaps TRBD1 (5 bases). V lost 3 bases, J lost 8 bases, and 24 bases lay in between. The CDR3 length is 17 residues. Germline loops: CDR1 SEHNR, CDR2 FQNEAQ (reference sequence). The DNA of the CDR3 is TGTGCCAGCAGCTTGAAGATGTTGGGGCCAAACGACGGTACGCAGTATTTT. It codes for CASSLKMLGPNDGTQYF.

This clone was counted only a few times. This chain joins TRBV2 and TRBJ2-1, with 7 positions matching TRBD2. CDR1 is SNHLY, CDR2 FYNNEI, per germline. Germline trimming cut 0 bases from V and 15 bases from J; bases unmatched to any gene: 11. The CDR3 extends over 14 amino acids. The DNA of the CDR3 is TGTGCCAGCAGTGAAGCGCCGGGCGGGAGCCATCGGTTCTTC. This gives the protein CASSEAPGGSHRFF.

The gene calls are TRBV19 and TRBJ2-4, with 11 positions matching TRBD1. Germline values: CDR1 LNHDA, CDR2 SQIVND (reference sequence). V trimming: 2 bases; J trimming: 8 bases; junction bases outside the gene matches: 8. The CDR3 contains 16 residues. CDR3 region: CASSIPPGQGVDIQYF. Here the CDR3 DNA reads TGTGCCAGTAGTATACCCCCGGGACAGGGGGTAGACATTCAGTACTTC.

This clone was seen a few times. The chain recombines TRBV9 with TRBJ2-2, with 7 nucleotides matching TRBD1. Germline V lookup: CDR1 SGDLS, CDR2 YYNGEE. CDR3 length: 15 amino acids. V shed 4 bases, J shed 7 bases, and the junction held 10 bases outside the gene matches. The CDR3 nucleotides read TGTGCCAGCAGCATTTTGACAGGGCCGGACGGGGAGCTGTTTTTT. Its protein is CASSILTGPDGELFF.

This clone showed up just a few times. For the CDR3, the DNA is TGTGCCAGCAGTGGACCAGGGGCGACGGGTGGCACCATATATTTT. Translation: CASSGPGATGGTIYF. The genes are TRBV25-1 and TRBJ1-3; weak D call: TRBD1 (6 bases). This CDR3 is built from 15 residues. Germline-derived CDR1 and CDR2 are MGHDK and SYGVNS. V was shortened by 4 bases and J by 9 bases, with 19 bases between the two germline ends.

This clone appeared a few times. V gene TRBV28 combines with J gene TRBJ2-3, with D possibly matching TRBD1 (6 bases). Trimming took off 3 bases at V and 4 bases at J, with 14 bases between the two ends. The CDR3 loop spans 15 amino acids. CDR1 is MDHEN and CDR2 is SYDVKM in the germline V gene. CDR3 loop: CASSLRQGFSDTQYF. The CDR3 DNA is TGTGCCAGCAGTTTGCGGCAGGGGTTTTCAGATACGCAGTATTTT. Variable domain in full (rest from reference TRBV28 and TRBJ2-3): DVKVTQSSRYLVKRTGEKVFLECVQDMDHENMFWYRQDPGLGLRLIYFSYDVKMKEKGDIPEGYSVSREKKERFSLILESASTNQTSMYLCASSLRQGFSDTQYFGPGTRLTVL.

This clone was found a few times. V is TRBV13 and J is TRBJ1-1; no clear D gene. This CDR3 has 17 amino acids. Germline assignment: CDR1 PRHDT and CDR2 FYEKMQ (reference sequence). V dropped 1 base and J dropped 0 bases, with 15 bases sitting between them. CDR3 nucleotides: TGTGCCAGCAGCTTAGAACTCACGGAAGGTATGAACACTGAAGCTTTCTTT. It encodes CASSLELTEGMNTEAFF.

J is TRBJ2-5 and V is TRBV7-2, with D tentatively TRBD1 (6 bases). The CDR3 length is 16 residues. V shed 4 bases and J shed 4 bases, with 19 bases lying between them. CDR1 is SGHTA and CDR2 is FQGNSA in the germline V gene. The DNA of the CDR3 is TGTGCCAGCAGCTCCGCCTTGGGGGCGGGCGGAGAGACCCAGTACTTC. This sequence encodes CASSSALGAGGETQYF. Variable domain in full (rest from reference TRBV7-2 and TRBJ2-5): GAGVSQSPSNKVTEKGKDVELRCDPISGHTALYWYRQSLGQGLEFLIYFQGNSAPDKSGLPSDRFSAERTGGSVSTLTIQRTQQEDSAVYLCASSSALGAGGETQYFGPGTRLLVL.